This TCR beta chain was found in a study of T-cell memory formation after mild COVID-19. Study results and caveats: While clones contracting from day 15 to 85 were balanced between CD4 and CD8, later expanders leaned CD4+.

This clonotype was observed once. Its antigen is still unknown. The CDR3 has 15 amino acids. V shed 8 bases and J 1 base; nucleotides not matched to a gene: 5. TCRalpha and TCRbeta libraries used 5'RACE with constant-segment primers and UMIs. TCRdb fed the 5' RACE reads into MiXCR, producing one record per CDR3 protein. The table shows about 450,000 distinct CDR3 sequences, with less than 25% occurring only once. The chain combines TRBV12-3 or TRBV12-4 with TRBJ2-2; TRBD1 matches at 9 bases. This clonotype was sampled from an adult woman who had mild COVID-19 (a few samples of this study predate the infection). Cell type and time point are not known. The sequenced sample consisted of PBMCs or a T cell subset sorted from them (not recorded which). CDR3 sequence (DNA): TGTGCCAGCGGGAACAGGGGGCGGAACACCGGGGAGCTGTTTTTT. Protein product: CASGNRGRNTGELFF.